A single sample is the source of the 18 T cell receptor beta chains below, sequenced in a study of CD4 T cells in relation to SARS-CoV-2 and coronaviruses. Data came from immunoSEQ multiplex PCR; TCRdb stores just in-frame clones and leaves some out. The sample records roughly 11,000 clones, 65% to 90% being singletons. The unexposed donors gave CD4+ T cells in about 2011-2019, prior to COVID-19. Isolation of CD4+ T cells took place after approximately 11 days in culture. For these TCRs, the target antigens are not known. Material: CD4+ T cells from PBMCs, cultured in vitro. Receptors originate from a human donor in good health.

This clone showed up just once. V gene TRBV19 combines with J gene TRBJ1-1, with 8 bases aligning to TRBD1. With 2 bases clipped from V and 7 bases from J, the junction kept 6 bases outside the gene matches. The CDR3 length is 14 residues. Germline loops: CDR1 LNHDA, CDR2 SQIVND (reference sequence). CDR3 loop: CASSIQGARGEAFF. DNA of the CDR3: TGTGCCAGTAGTATACAGGGGGCCCGGGGTGAAGCTTTCTTT.

The V gene is TRBV12-2, the J gene TRBJ1-2; the tabulated D call, TRBD1, remains unverified against the DNA. TRBV12-2 represents a pseudogene. This CDR3 region has 14 residues. The CDR3 DNA follows: TGTGCAAGTCGCTTCTGGGGCGTTAACTATGGCTACACCTTC. This translates into CASRFWGVNYGYTF.

The count of this clone is one. The V and J genes are TRBV19 and TRBJ1-1; TRBD1 matches 7 bases. CDR3 length: 15 residues. V gave up 5 bases and J gave up 1 base; unmatched junction bases: 7. Germline CDR1 reads LNHDA; CDR2 reads SQIVND (reference sequence). CDR3 in amino acids: CASSRQGGRNTEAFF. CDR3 DNA sequence: TGTGCCAGTAGTCGGCAGGGGGGCCGGAACACTGAAGCTTTCTTT.

The gene calls are TRBV27 and TRBJ1-6, with unresolved D. The CDR3 extends over 12 amino acids. The germline gives CDR1 MNHEY, CDR2 SMNVEV (reference sequence). V lost 1 base and J lost 5, with 0 bases in between. The CDR3 is CASSLYNSPLHF. In DNA form, the CDR3 reads TGTGCCAGCAGTTTATATAATTCACCCCTCCACTTT.

V usage is TRBV7-2 and J usage is TRBJ2-7, with a tentative D call TRBD1 (6 bases). V gave up 4 bases and J gave up 2 bases, with 9 bases separating them. Germline CDR1 and CDR2: SGHTA and FQGNSA. The CDR3 is made up of 13 amino acids. The CDR3 region has the DNA TGTGCCAGCAGCTCACAGGGCGCCTACGAGCAGTACTTC. Protein product: CASSSQGAYEQYF.

The chain combines TRBV25-1 with TRBJ2-7; 7 bases agree with TRBD2. There are 11 residues in the CDR3. Germline assignment: CDR1 MGHDK and CDR2 SYGVNS. Germline trimming cut 8 bases from V and 4 bases from J; bases unmatched to any gene: 2. CDR3 sequence: CASGGGYEQYF. CDR3 nucleotide sequence: TGTGCCAGCGGGGGGGGTTACGAGCAGTACTTC.

The rearrangement uses TRBV19 and TRBJ1-3; no definite D call. Germline V lookup: CDR1 LNHDA, CDR2 SQIVND (reference sequence). V lost 6 bases and J lost 0, with 6 bases in between. This CDR3 contains 13 residues. Here the CDR3 reads CASRYYSGNTIYF. In DNA form, the CDR3 reads TGTGCCAGTAGATATTACTCTGGAAACACCATATATTTT.

A word on this clone: At one end, the junction sequence differs from germline, possibly due to a read error. The chain recombines TRBV2 with TRBJ2-7, with TRBD1 as a possible D gene (6 bases). Germline assignment: CDR1 SNHLY and CDR2 FYNNEI. The CDR3 is made up of 11 amino acids. This chain's CDR3 is CASSYDGTPFF. CDR3 DNA sequence: TGTGCCAGCAGTTACGACGGGACACCTTTCTTC.

This clone was found a few times. CDR3 sequence: CASSGGGIGNSPLHF. In DNA form, the CDR3 reads TGCGCCAGCAGCGGGGGGGGAATTGGGAATTCACCCCTCCACTTT. V usage is TRBV5-1 and J usage is TRBJ1-6; maybe TRBD1 (5 bases). Germline V gene data show CDR1 as SGHRS and CDR2 as YFSETQ. V lost 4 bases and J lost 7, with 15 bases in between. This CDR3 region has 15 residues.

The chain uses TRBV5-1 and TRBJ2-5, with D possibly called TRBD1 or TRBD2 (5 bases each). Germline CDR1 reads SGHRS; CDR2 reads YFSETQ. The CDR3 has 16 residues. The V gene lost 1 base and the J gene lost 2 bases, with 15 bases spanning the gap. This CDR3 is CASSLNGAGQQETQYF. The CDR3 DNA follows: TGCGCCAGCAGCTTGAACGGGGCAGGGCAACAAGAGACCCAGTACTTC. The full variable domain, with the rest looked up from reference TRBV5-1 and TRBJ2-5, is KAGVTQTPRYLIKTRGQQVTLSCSPISGHRSVSWYQQTPGQGLQFLFEYFSETQRNKGNFPGRFSGRQFSNSRSEMNVSTLELGDSALYLCASSLNGAGQQETQYFGPGTRLLVL.

The CDR3: CASSLSRSVGIGELFF. In DNA, the CDR3 is TGTGCCAGCAGCTTATCGCGGTCGGTTGGGATCGGGGAGCTGTTTTTT. The V gene is TRBV7-3, the J gene TRBJ2-2; D gene uncertain. The CDR3 runs to 16 residues. V was pared by 2 bases and J by 7 bases, with 17 bases between. Looked up from germline, CDR1 is SGHTA and CDR2 is FQGTGA.

The J gene is TRBJ1-1, the V gene TRBV7-9; possible D gene TRBD1, 5 bases. Germline CDR1 and CDR2: SEHNR and FQNEAQ (reference sequence). This CDR3 has 17 amino acids. Trimming took 2 bases from V and 3 from J, leaving 19 bases between them. CDR3 loop: CASSLSAGNPQDTEAFF. The CDR3 coding sequence is TGTGCCAGCAGCTTATCGGCAGGGAATCCCCAGGACACTGAAGCTTTCTTT. Variable domain in full (rest from reference TRBV7-9 and TRBJ1-1): DTGVSQNPRHKITKRGQNVTFRCDPISEHNRLYWYRQTLGQGPEFLTYFQNEAQLEKSRLLSDRFSAERPKGSFSTLEIQRTEQGDSAMYLCASSLSAGNPQDTEAFFGQGTRLTVV.

The chain is built from TRBV10-3 and TRBJ2-7, with 7 bases that match TRBD1. Germline-derived CDR1 and CDR2 are ENHRY and SYGVKD. The CDR3 runs to 13 residues. Germline trimming cut 6 bases from V and 5 bases from J; bases unmatched to any gene: 7. The CDR3 DNA follows: TGTGCCATCAGCGACAGGGATCTAAACGAGCAGTACTTC. This translates into CAISDRDLNEQYF.

The chain employs TRBV5-5 and TRBJ1-5, with D unclear. In germline, CDR1 is SGHKS, CDR2 YYEKEE (reference sequence). The CDR3 covers 13 residues. The V gene lost 2 bases and the J gene lost 4 bases, with 7 bases spanning the gap. CDR3 DNA sequence: TGTGCCAGCAGCTTTGACAAGAATCAGCCCCAGCATTTT. Encoded protein: CASSFDKNQPQHF.

The V and J genes are TRBV5-4 and TRBJ2-3; D is uncertain. Trimming took 1 base from V and 4 from J, leaving 4 bases between them. The CDR3 extends over 12 amino acids. Germline V CDR1 and CDR2: SGHNT, YYREEE (reference sequence). The CDR3 loop reads CASSLRSDTQYF. DNA of the CDR3: TGTGCCAGCAGCTTGAGGTCAGATACGCAGTATTTT. Full variable domain (rest looked up from reference TRBV5-4 and TRBJ2-3): ETGVTQSPTHLIKTRGQQVTLRCSSQSGHNTVSWYQQALGQGPQFIFQYYREEENGRGNFPPRFSGLQFPNYSSELNVNALELDDSALYLCASSLRSDTQYFGPGTRLTVL.

A single count supports this clone. This chain joins TRBV5-1 and TRBJ1-1; D remains unclear. Germline V gives CDR1 SGHRS, CDR2 YFSETQ. Trimming pared 0 bases from V and 1 base from J, leaving 13 bases between. This CDR3 is 16 amino acids long. The CDR3 reads CASSLGVGQANTEAFF. CDR3 nucleotide sequence: TGCGCCAGCAGCTTGGGAGTGGGCCAGGCGAACACTGAAGCTTTCTTT.

CDR3 bases: TGCGCCAGCAGCCAAAGGACGGGGCCAAACACCGGGGAGCTGTTTTTT. Protein: CASSQRTGPNTGELFF. The chain has TRBV4-1 and TRBJ2-2; the D gene could be TRBD1 or TRBD2 (5 bases each). The length of the CDR3 is 16 residues. Trimming removed 2 bases from V and 2 bases from J, with 12 bases in between. Germline CDR1 reads MGHRA; CDR2 reads YSYEKL.

V and J are TRBV9 and TRBJ2-3, with a weak D call TRBD1 (5 bases). V was clipped by 3 bases and J by 7 bases, with 6 bases between them. Germline CDR1 reads SGDLS; CDR2 reads YYNGEE. The CDR3 is 11 amino acids. For the CDR3, the DNA is TGTGCCAGCAGCGCAGGGAATACGCAGTATTTT. Translation gives CASSAGNTQYF.